Following are 29 T cell receptor beta chains from one sample sequenced in a study of T cell clusters in autoimmune cytopenias (dated by TCRdb to between 2018 and 2021). Sequencing used an Illumina MiSeq. To amplify TRB rearrangements, a touch-down multiplex PCR protocol was run with the TRB-A and TRB-B primer pools combined in a single tube. TCRdb reprocessed the reads, so every CDR3 protein sequence counts as one entry and DNA is not shown. The record for this sample contains roughly 8,100 distinct CDR3 sequences. Roughly 6% of the sample belongs to the ten largest clones. For each sample, TRB amplification used about 270 ng of peripheral blood genomic DNA, equal to around 39,000 genome equivalents. Sequenced material: peripheral blood. Receptors originate from a human donor with an autoimmune cytopenia or autoimmune hepatitis (not recorded which).

This clonotype is classed as medium-sized by frequency. V is TRBV7-6 and J is TRBJ2-2; TCRdb names TRBD1, which stays unverified in the absence of DNA. This CDR3 has 16 residues. Germline CDR1 and CDR2: SGHVS and FNYEAQ. The CDR3 reads CASSMTGTSNTGELFF.

This sequence joins TRBV21-1 and TRBJ2-7; there is no DNA to check the TCRdb D call of TRBD1. TRBV21-1 is annotated as a pseudogene. CDR3 length: 17 residues. The CDR3 is CASSHHSPGQGLYEQYF.

This chain connects TRBV5-1 to TRBJ2-2. This CDR3 is 16 amino acids long. Germline V gene sequence: CDR1 SGHRS, CDR2 YFSETQ. CDR3 residues: CASSLAATSNTGELFF.

This clonotype registers medium-sized by frequency. V usage is TRBV29-1 and J usage is TRBJ2-2; TCRdb picks TRBD1, but there is no DNA to check that call. CDR3 length: 14 residues. Germline values: CDR1 SQVTM, CDR2 ANQGSEA. CDR3 amino acids: CSVSRQGDTGELFF.

This chain connects TRBV5-6 to TRBJ1-1. Germline CDR1 SGHDT, CDR2 YYEEEE. This CDR3 is built from 13 residues. CDR3 sequence reads: CASSAGFGTEAFF.

According to its frequency, this clonotype is medium-sized. Here the CDR3 reads CASSFSGNSPLHF. The V call is TRBV5-4, the J call TRBJ1-6; TCRdb's assignment of TRBD1 cannot be checked, as there is no DNA. The CDR3 has 13 amino acids. The germline V gene encodes CDR1 SGHNT and CDR2 YYREEE (reference sequence).

V gene TRBV10-3 combines with J gene TRBJ2-1; the D call from TCRdb, TRBD1, cannot be confirmed without DNA. Germline assignment: CDR1 ENHRY and CDR2 SYGVKD. The CDR3 loop spans 13 amino acids. This CDR3 reads CATGRDSNNEQFF.

The chain is built from TRBV27 and TRBJ2-7; lacking DNA, the TRBD1 call made by TCRdb goes unchecked. CDR1 and CDR2 from the germline V gene are MNHEY and SMNVEV (reference sequence). This CDR3 has 16 residues. The CDR3 loop is CASRRTGVGVSYEQYF.

The chain couples TRBV6-1 to TRBJ1-1. Germline CDR1 is MNHNS and CDR2 is SASEGT. The CDR3 extends over 12 amino acids. The CDR3 protein is CASSRGNTEAFF.

This clonotype is identified as medium-sized from frequency. The chain joins TRBV6-5 to TRBJ2-7; no DNA is available, so the TRBD1 call from TCRdb remains unchecked. Per the germline V gene, CDR1 is MNHEY and CDR2 is SVGAGI. The CDR3 extends over 14 amino acids. This chain's CDR3 is CASSYDRGRPEQYF.

According to its frequency, this clonotype is medium-sized (0.01 to 0.1%). The chain recombines TRBV6-6 with TRBJ2-3; TCRdb reports TRBD1, a call that lacks DNA to check it against. This CDR3 has 16 amino acids. Looked up from germline, CDR1 is MNHNY and CDR2 is SVGAGI (reference sequence). CDR3 sequence reads: CASRTGQIASTDTQYF.

This rearrangement joins TRBV19 to TRBJ1-6; checking the TCRdb D call of TRBD1 is not possible without DNA. Germline V gene sequence: CDR1 LNHDA, CDR2 SQIVND (reference sequence). The CDR3 consists of 22 residues. CDR3 loop: CASSIRPGGYGTASSYNSPLHF.

Frequency places this clonotype as medium-sized. The chain uses TRBV6-5 and TRBJ2-1; TCRdb names TRBD2, which stays unverified in the absence of DNA. The CDR3 extends over 14 amino acids. CDR1 and CDR2 from the germline V gene are MNHEY and SVGAGI. CDR3 protein: CATSRGGSYNEQFF.

CDR3 protein: CASSLGELTDTQYF. The chain is built from TRBV11-1 and TRBJ2-3. Germline V gene data show CDR1 as SGHAT and CDR2 as FQDESV (reference sequence). The CDR3 has 14 amino acids. Complete variable domain (other parts from reference TRBV11-1 and TRBJ2-3): EAEVAQSPRYKITEKSQAVAFWCDPISGHATLYWYRQILGQGPELLVQFQDESVVDDSQLPKDRFSAERLKGVDSTLKIQPAELGDSAMYLCASSLGELTDTQYFGPGTRLTVL.

J is TRBJ1-4 and V is TRBV18; the TCRdb D gene call, TRBD1, has no DNA to confirm it. The CDR3 extends over 15 amino acids. Germline CDR1 and CDR2: KGHSH and LQKENI. Here the CDR3 reads CASSPPPGANEKLFF.

The chain combines TRBV6-2 or TRBV6-3 with TRBJ1-4; as DNA is missing, the TRBD1 call by TCRdb cannot be tested. CDR3 length: 17 amino acids. Germline V lookup: CDR1 MNHEY, CDR2 SVGEGT. The CDR3 loop reads CASSTTPRTPTNEKLFF.

This sequence joins TRBV11-1 and TRBJ2-2; TCRdb's D gene call, TRBD1, goes unchecked for lack of DNA. CDR3 length: 15 residues. Germline loops: CDR1 SGHAT, CDR2 FQDESV (reference sequence). This CDR3 is CASNNQGARTGELFF.

By frequency, this clonotype is medium-sized (0.01 to 0.1%). V is TRBV19 and J is TRBJ1-1. Germline CDR1 reads LNHDA; CDR2 reads SQIVND (reference sequence). The CDR3 extends over 13 amino acids. This CDR3 reads CASSITGGHEAFF.

Considering frequency, this clonotype is medium-sized. The chain links TRBV19 to TRBJ1-4; TCRdb names TRBD1, which stays unverified in the absence of DNA. The CDR3 contains 14 residues. Per the germline V gene, CDR1 is LNHDA and CDR2 is SQIVND (reference sequence). The CDR3 protein is CASSMKRGNEKLFF.

The genes are TRBV7-2 and TRBJ2-5. The CDR3 loop spans 12 amino acids. The germline V gene encodes CDR1 SGHTA and CDR2 FQGNSA. CDR3 in amino acids: CASSFYQETQYF.

This sequence joins TRBV5-1 and TRBJ2-5; TCRdb calls TRBD1, which cannot be checked without DNA. From germline, CDR1 is SGHRS and CDR2 YFSETQ. The CDR3 consists of 16 residues. CDR3 region: CASSGGTGTGQETQYF.

The chain recombines TRBV19 with TRBJ1-5; TCRdb proposes TRBD1, but this gene call is untestable without DNA. The CDR3 covers 14 residues. The V gene's germline CDR1 is LNHDA and CDR2 SQIVND (reference sequence). This CDR3 is CASSLTGSNQPQHF.

This chain connects TRBV7-6 to TRBJ1-6; the D call of TRBD1 rests on TCRdb alone, since no DNA is present to check it. The CDR3 runs 16 residues. Per germline, CDR1 SGHVS and CDR2 FNYEAQ. CDR3 sequence: CASSSQWGQGGSPLHF.

This clonotype ranks as medium-sized in terms of frequency. V is TRBV5-5 and J is TRBJ2-3. This CDR3 contains 12 residues. From germline, CDR1 is SGHKS and CDR2 YYEKEE (reference sequence). The CDR3 sequence: CASSLRDDTQYF.

The chain recombines TRBV7-9 with TRBJ1-4; checking the TCRdb D call of TRBD1 is not possible without DNA. This CDR3 is 17 amino acids long. CDR1 is SEHNR, CDR2 FQNEAQ, per germline (reference sequence). The CDR3 region is CASSPSGSRSTNEKLFF.

This chain connects TRBV20-1 to TRBJ1-2; the TRBD1 assignment by TCRdb is unverifiable without DNA. From germline, CDR1 is DFQATT and CDR2 SNEGSKA (reference sequence). The CDR3 has 14 amino acids. CDR3: CSARDRDRYYGYTF.

The chain joins TRBV4-3 to TRBJ2-1. The CDR3 runs 16 residues. The V gene's germline CDR1 is LGHNA and CDR2 YSLEER. The chain's CDR3 is CASSLERGFVADEQFF.

V is TRBV6-5 and J is TRBJ1-4; TCRdb outputs TRBD1, but without DNA this stays unchecked. CDR3 length equals 16 residues. Germline-derived CDR1 and CDR2 are MNHEY and SVGAGI. CDR3 sequence: CASQNPGQGAGEKLFF.

The rearrangement joins TRBV6-5 to TRBJ2-1; TCRdb's D gene call, TRBD2, goes unchecked for lack of DNA. The CDR3 runs to 13 residues. The germline CDR1 and CDR2 sequences are MNHEY and SVGAGI. CDR3 in amino acids: CASSGLDYNEQFF.